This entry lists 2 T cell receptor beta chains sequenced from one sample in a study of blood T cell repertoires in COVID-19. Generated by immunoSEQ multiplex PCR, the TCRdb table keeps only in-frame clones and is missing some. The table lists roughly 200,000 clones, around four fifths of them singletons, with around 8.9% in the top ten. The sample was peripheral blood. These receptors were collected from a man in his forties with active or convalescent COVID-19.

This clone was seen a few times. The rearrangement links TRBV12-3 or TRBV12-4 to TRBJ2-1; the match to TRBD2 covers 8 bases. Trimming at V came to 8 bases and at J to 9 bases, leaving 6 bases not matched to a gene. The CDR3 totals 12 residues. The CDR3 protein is CASSHRGGEQFF. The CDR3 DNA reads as TGTGCCAGCTCCCACCGGGGGGGTGAGCAGTTCTTC.

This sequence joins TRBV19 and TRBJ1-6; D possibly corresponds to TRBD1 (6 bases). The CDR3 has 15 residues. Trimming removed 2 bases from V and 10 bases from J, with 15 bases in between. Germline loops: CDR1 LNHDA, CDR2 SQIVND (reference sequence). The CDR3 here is CASSIKGGFGSPLHF. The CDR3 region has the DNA TGTGCCAGTAGTATAAAGGGGGGGTTCGGATCACCCCTCCACTTT. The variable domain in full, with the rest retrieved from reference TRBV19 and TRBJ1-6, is DGGITQSPKYLFRKEGQNVTLSCEQNLNHDAMYWYRQDPGQGLRLIYYSQIVNDFQKGDIAEGYSVSREKKESFPLTVTSAQKNPTAFYLCASSIKGGFGSPLHFGNGTRLTVT.